This T cell receptor beta chain was retrieved from a study of shared clonotypes between healthy human individuals. General study points: Clonotype sharing among donors likely depends on sequencing depth.

V shed 10 bases and J shed 8 bases, with 17 bases lying between them. This CDR3 region has 13 residues. Looked up from germline, CDR1 is ENHRY and CDR2 is SYGVKD. A remark on this clone: The target antigen is unknown. The identical CDR3 is also encoded by other nucleotide sequences in the sample.

Deep-level running was used for the assay. DNA from unsorted PBMC was sequenced on ten immunoSEQ deep assay plates. Assay: immunoSEQ multiplex PCR; the TCRdb copy retains only in-frame clones and omits some. The sample records about 520,000 clones, roughly 80% being singletons. The V and J genes are TRBV10-3 and TRBJ2-2; weak D call: TRBD1 (5 bases). This receptor was identified in a woman aged 35 to 49 in good health. Some clones in this sample may be carry-over from other donors' samples. Source material: PBMCs. The DNA of the CDR3 is TGTGCCACTGGGGCACAAACCACTGGGGAGCTGTTTTTT. The encoded protein is CATGAQTTGELFF.